This T cell receptor beta chain was documented in a study of T-cell reconstitution after alpha-beta-depleted transplantation in children. The ends were cut back, 3 bases at V and 2 bases at J, with 14 bases in the middle. The CDR3 length is 16 residues. Looked up from germline, CDR1 is MDHEN and CDR2 is SYDVKM. Molecular barcoding with unique molecular identifiers was used for the TCRbeta library. MiXCR, applied by TCRdb to the PCR reads, yields one record per CDR3 protein. This sample has some 350,000 distinct CDR3 sequences, with 10% found just once. The TCR sequence derives from a human donor who donated a stem cell graft to a child with acute lymphoblastic leukemia. The chain is built from TRBV28 and TRBJ2-1; no definite D call. Sequencing used PBMCs from the stem cell graft donor, obtained from the stem cell graft. The CDR3 spells CASSFAPMNPYNEQFF. Here the CDR3 DNA reads TGTGCCAGCAGTTTTGCCCCGATGAACCCCTACAATGAGCAGTTCTTC.